This is a list of T cell receptor beta chains from one sample in a study of graft-versus-host responses after intestinal transplantation. Sequencing used immunoSEQ multiplex PCR; TCRdb keeps in-frame clones, though not all of them. The sample shows under 95,000 clones, more than 80% of them seen only once. The antigens these receptors bind are not known. This specimen was unstimulated CD8+ T cells sorted from spleen or lymph node cells, taken before intestinal transplant. The receptor set was obtained from a human donor who received an intestinal transplant. Each CDR3 is given with its conserved first and last residue.

TRBV9	TRBJ2-1	CASSVDGTSGRGEQFF
TRBV2	TRBJ1-5	CASSELGQLSNQPQHF
TRBV2	TRBJ2-7	CASSEPREVEYEQYF
TRBV27	TRBJ1-1	CASGWTGNTEAFF
TRBV4-1	TRBJ2-1	CASSHPGLAGEANEQFF
TRBV4-1	TRBJ2-1	CASSQDGGTEQFF
TRBV11-2	TRBJ2-7	CASTGATNSYEQYF
TRBV19	TRBJ2-6	CASSIDAGSGANVLTF
TRBV4-1	TRBJ2-5	CASSQSPGRETQYF
TRBV4-1	TRBJ1-4	CASSQRLRGGTSEKLFF
TRBV5-1	TRBJ2-1	CASSLKREVRQDEQFF
TRBV9	TRBJ2-5	CASSVGGQETQYF
TRBV4-1	TRBJ2-1	CASSQDSNKEGVGHNEQFF
TRBV11-2	TRBJ1-3	CASSLDLGTGNTIYF
TRBV7-9	TRBJ2-7	CASSRTSGASYEQYF
TRBV30	TRBJ1-1	CAWSLQGNTEAFF
TRBV5-1	TRBJ2-7	CASSLVASGFYEQYF
TRBV28	TRBJ1-5	CASSSADVRGDGQPQHF
TRBV19	TRBJ1-1	CASSMGTGKVFF
TRBV18	TRBJ1-5	CASSPTGTYSNQPQHF
TRBV9	TRBJ2-4	CASSPGVGEPKNIQYF
TRBV4-2	TRBJ2-3	CASSQDLGGETDTQYF
TRBV4-1	TRBJ1-5	CASSLGQGRDQPQHF
TRBV19	TRBJ2-7	CASSIDSGLAVYEQYF
TRBV7-8	TRBJ1-1	CASSSGSRGGYNTEAFF
TRBV15	TRBJ2-7	CATSRDQAGPYEQYF
TRBV4-2	TRBJ2-2	CASSQESSGGFPTGELFF
TRBV27	TRBJ2-2	CASSLGQNTGELFF
TRBV5-1	TRBJ1-1	CASSGGGTGVFAEAFF
TRBV9	TRBJ2-1	CASSVSLTAGGRYGYNEQFF
TRBV18	TRBJ2-1	CASSQHEQFF
TRBV28	TRBJ2-1	CASSSWTSPYNEQFF
TRBV7-9	TRBJ2-7	CASSPREGVSYEQYF
TRBV28	TRBJ1-1	CASSLQGGVTEAFF
TRBV6-5	TRBJ2-3	CASSYLTGTDTQYF
TRBV29-1	TRBJ1-1	CSVLNSPDRRNTEAFF
TRBV6-5	TRBJ1-1	CASTSSRMNTEAFF
TRBV7-8	TRBJ2-3	CASSLVSGGRPSPDTQYF
TRBV4-1	TRBJ2-7	CASSSLAGGSYEQYF
TRBV5-1	TRBJ1-1	CASSRRGGTEAFF
TRBV9	TRBJ1-1	CASSVGNWGTTNTEAFF
TRBV7-3	TRBJ2-3	CASSTLAGSTDTQYF
TRBV5-6	TRBJ2-7	CASSPGQGSYEQYF
TRBV28	TRBJ2-7	CASSSMDRGVAYEQYF
TRBV29-1	TRBJ1-2	CSATAPGVHGYTF
TRBV5-6	TRBJ2-7	CASSIRRGTYEQYF
TRBV5-1	TRBJ2-5	CASSLPQGVGETQYF
TRBV7-9	TRBJ2-1	CASSSLLAGGHNEQFF
TRBV4-2	TRBJ1-1	CASSQAGTPGEAFF
TRBV5-1	TRBJ2-1	CASSLNPTGKTREQFF
TRBV13	TRBJ2-1	CASSNPSGRADYNEQFF
TRBV4-2	TRBJ2-7	CASSQDGFSGGTYEQYF